The 17 T cell receptor beta chains in this list originate from one sample, sequenced in a study of blood T cell repertoires in COVID-19. Using immunoSEQ multiplex PCR, the repertoire was profiled, and TCRdb retains in-frame clones only, with some absent. This sample has about 260,000 clones, with 75% to 90% found just once. Sample: peripheral blood. The receptors originated from a man aged 55 to 70 who had recovered from COVID-19.

V and J are TRBV5-1 and TRBJ2-5; no clear D gene. Trimming cost V 1 base and J 3 bases, with 10 bases left between them. Germline V CDR1 and CDR2: SGHRS, YFSETQ. The CDR3 totals 14 residues. The CDR3 region has the DNA TGCGCCAGCAGCTTGATCTCGGTGAAAGAGACCCAGTACTTC. Translation: CASSLISVKETQYF.

Worth noting for this clone: The sample has other DNA sequences that encode this CDR3 too. This rearrangement joins TRBV5-1 to TRBJ1-1; a possible D gene is TRBD1 (6 bases). Germline CDR1 is SGHRS and CDR2 is YFSETQ. The CDR3 loop spans 15 amino acids. Trimming left V 0 bases short and J 1 base short, with 10 bases between. The CDR3 loop is CASSLVGGANTEAFF. The CDR3 nucleotides are TGCGCCAGCAGCTTGGTTGGGGGGGCGAACACTGAAGCTTTCTTT.

The V and J genes are TRBV6-5 and TRBJ2-1, with 7 bases fitting TRBD1. Germline lookup yields CDR1 MNHEY and CDR2 SVGAGI. The CDR3 runs to 15 residues. The trim removed 6 bases at V and 4 bases at J, leaving 9 bases unmatched. The CDR3 loop is CASRGVQGSYNEQFF. In DNA, the CDR3 is TGTGCCAGCAGGGGCGTACAGGGGTCGTACAATGAGCAGTTCTTC.

This clone was observed a single time. The genes are TRBV6-6 and TRBJ1-5; 8 bases line up with TRBD1. The J segment lost 6 bases and the V segment lost 2 bases, leaving 6 bases of the junction unmatched. CDR1 and CDR2 (germline): MNHNY, SVGAGI (reference sequence). The CDR3 has 15 residues. CDR3 nucleotide sequence: TGTGCCAGCAGTTACGGCGACAGGGGTGTTCAGCCCCAGCATTTT. Translated, it gives CASSYGDRGVQPQHF.

This chain links TRBV19 with TRBJ1-3, with D maybe TRBD1 (5 bases). The CDR3 is 15 residues long. CDR1 LNHDA and CDR2 SQIVND come from the germline V gene (reference sequence). The germline V and J ends were trimmed by 5 bases and 2 bases, with 13 bases remaining between them. CDR3 coding DNA: TGTGCCAGTAGTGGAAGTATAGGGGCTGGAAACACCATATATTTT. Translation gives CASSGSIGAGNTIYF.

This rearrangement joins TRBV9 to TRBJ2-1, with D unresolved. The CDR3 has 12 amino acids. Trimming took off 1 base at V and 7 bases at J, with 6 bases between the two ends. Germline assignment: CDR1 SGDLS and CDR2 YYNGEE. CDR3 bases: TGTGCCAGCAGCGTATCAGCGAATGAGCAGTTCTTC. Translated, it gives CASSVSANEQFF.

This clone was observed a few times. The genes are TRBV19 and TRBJ1-1; TRBD1 is a possible D gene (5 bases). Looked up from germline, CDR1 is LNHDA and CDR2 is SQIVND (reference sequence). CDR3 length: 13 amino acids. The V end was cut by 3 bases, the J end by 8 bases, with 13 bases between. CDR3 nucleotides: TGTGCCAGTAGTATCCTTTCAGGGTACGAAGCTTTCTTT. Protein product: CASSILSGYEAFF.

The chain uses TRBV6-5 and TRBJ1-1, with D perhaps TRBD1 (6 bases). Trimming removed 4 bases at V and 6 bases at J, with 12 bases between. This CDR3 spans 13 amino acids. From germline, CDR1 is MNHEY and CDR2 SVGAGI. CDR3 nucleotide sequence: TGTGCCAGCAGTTCCATCCAGGGGTCTGAAGCTTTCTTT. It yields the protein CASSSIQGSEAFF.

This chain uses TRBV18 with TRBJ2-5; 8 positions match TRBD2. CDR1 is KGHSH and CDR2 is LQKENI in the germline V gene. Trimming removed 3 bases from V and 5 bases from J; junction bases left unmatched: 11. CDR3 length: 16 residues. Written as DNA, the CDR3 is TGTGCCAGCTCACCCACTTACAGCGGGAGTAGGGAGACCCAGTACTTC. The encoded protein is CASSPTYSGSRETQYF.

This clone appeared a few times. This chain links TRBV7-6 with TRBJ2-1, with 13 bases aligning to TRBD2. CDR3 size: 16 residues. In germline, CDR1 is SGHVS, CDR2 FNYEAQ. V lost 5 bases and J lost 4; bases outside the gene matches: 5. The CDR3 bases are TGTGCCAGCAGCCAAACTAGCGGGGGGGCTTACAATGAGCAGTTCTTC. Its translation is CASSQTSGGAYNEQFF.

V usage is TRBV7-9 and J usage is TRBJ2-1; TRBD1 agrees at 7 bases. Unmatched junction bases numbered 1, after V lost 2 bases and J lost 6 bases. Germline CDR1 SEHNR, CDR2 FQNEAQ (reference sequence). This CDR3 is built from 13 residues. The CDR3 here is CASSLTGANEQFF. The CDR3 bases are TGTGCCAGCAGCTTAACAGGGGCCAATGAGCAGTTCTTC.

The rearrangement joins TRBV6-2 or TRBV6-3 to TRBJ2-1; D is perhaps TRBD1 (5 bases). Trimming cost V 1 base and J 3 bases, with 10 bases left between them. The CDR3 runs 15 residues. Germline CDR1 and CDR2: MNHEY and SVGEGT. The CDR3 reads CASSYWQGNYNEQFF. CDR3 sequence (DNA): TGTGCCAGCAGTTACTGGCAGGGTAACTACAATGAGCAGTTCTTC.

This chain connects TRBV13 to TRBJ1-2, with D uncertain. Germline-derived CDR1 and CDR2 are PRHDT and FYEKMQ (reference sequence). V was shortened by 0 bases and J by 1 base, with 12 bases between the two germline ends. The CDR3 spans 16 residues. The CDR3, as DNA: TGTGCCAGCAGCTTAGGAGGCCGGCGGGATAACTATGGCTACACCTTC. This codes for CASSLGGRRDNYGYTF.

This chain joins TRBV2 and TRBJ1-5; 7 bases map to TRBD1. CDR1 is SNHLY, CDR2 FYNNEI, per germline. CDR3 length: 17 residues. Trimming at V came to 6 bases and at J to 0 bases, leaving 11 bases not matched to a gene. The CDR3 sequence is CASRRQGADPSNQPQHF. As DNA, the CDR3 is TGTGCCAGCAGACGACAGGGAGCGGATCCTAGCAATCAGCCCCAGCATTTT.

The genes are TRBV10-3 and TRBJ1-4; 7 bases are shared with TRBD1. The CDR3 covers 15 residues. The germline CDR1 and CDR2 sequences are ENHRY and SYGVKD. After removal of 3 bases from V and 3 bases from J, the junction contained 4 bases not matched to a gene. The CDR3 is CAISDSGQPNEKLFF. CDR3 coding DNA: TGTGCCATCAGTGACTCGGGACAGCCTAATGAAAAACTGTTTTTT.

This chain joins TRBV5-1 and TRBJ1-4; 7 bases map to TRBD1. Germline V lookup: CDR1 SGHRS, CDR2 YFSETQ. The CDR3 has 18 residues. Trimming removed 4 bases from V and 0 bases from J; junction bases left unmatched: 12. CDR3 DNA: TGCGCCAGCAGCACAGGACAGGCCACCCTTGCAACTAATGAAAAACTGTTTTTT. This sequence encodes CASSTGQATLATNEKLFF. Supplemented by reference TRBV5-1 and TRBJ1-4, the full variable domain reads KAGVTQTPRYLIKTRGQQVTLSCSPISGHRSVSWYQQTPGQGLQFLFEYFSETQRNKGNFPGRFSGRQFSNSRSEMNVSTLELGDSALYLCASSTGQATLATNEKLFFGSGTQLSVL.

The chain carries TRBV5-4 and TRBJ2-2; 9 positions match TRBD1. The CDR3 is 13 amino acids. V dropped 4 bases and J dropped 11; count of bases not matched to a gene: 6. From germline, CDR1 is SGHNT and CDR2 YYREEE (reference sequence). The CDR3 reads CASSGDREPELFF. The CDR3 coding sequence is TGTGCCAGCAGCGGGGACAGGGAACCCGAGCTGTTTTTT.